Listed below are T cell receptor beta chains from one sample, sequenced in a study of identical twins. TCRdb recomputed calls from the 5' RACE reads with MiXCR, one row per CDR3 protein. The table shows hundreds of thousands of distinct CDR3 sequences, with more than 9% occurring only once. These data also featured in a second study, about yellow fever vaccine responses in identical twins.

The sample was PBMCs. The receptors were gathered from a woman aged 18-35 years in good health. Both conserved end residues are part of each CDR3. D genes are given only for firm matches. Only part of the rows carry a size: once, few, many, or a class if the clone is expanded.

clone_size,d_call,v_call,j_call,cdr3_length,cdr3_nt,cdr3_aa
-,-,TRBV7-3,TRBJ2-3,13,TGTGCCAGCAGCTTGATGAAGACAGATACGCAGTATTTT,CASSLMKTDTQYF
-,TRBD1,TRBV12-3/TRBV12-4,TRBJ1-5,15,TGTGCCAGCAGTTTAGCGCGGGGACAGGCGGGGTCCCAGCATTTT,CASSLARGQAGSQHF
few,TRBD2,TRBV12-3/TRBV12-4,TRBJ2-2,18,TGTGCCAGCAGTTTTACTAGCGGGAGAATAGATAACACCGGGGAGCTGTTTTTT,CASSFTSGRIDNTGELFF
-,-,TRBV2,TRBJ2-1,15,TGTGCCAGCAGTGAAAGGAGCCCCAGTCGGGATGAGCAGTTCTTC,CASSERSPSRDEQFF
-,-,TRBV14,TRBJ1-2,15,TGTGCCAGCAGCCAAGGGGCACAGGGCTCTTCTGGCTACACCTTC,CASSQGAQGSSGYTF
few,-,TRBV5-1,TRBJ1-1,16,TGCGCCAGCAGCTTTGGGAATGCGGGCTTGAACACTGAAGCTTTCTTT,CASSFGNAGLNTEAFF
-,TRBD2,TRBV5-1,TRBJ2-1,15,TGCGCCAGCAGCCCCAGTTTAGCGGGCTACAATGAGCAGTTCTTC,CASSPSLAGYNEQFF
-,TRBD2,TRBV24-1,TRBJ2-2,19,TGTGCCACCAGTGAGGTTGCAGGGAGAACTAGCGGGAGTTTCGGGGAGCTGTTTTTT,CATSEVAGRTSGSFGELFF
-,-,TRBV10-3,TRBJ1-5,14,TGTGCCATCAAGAGGGAAACAGAAGGTCAGCCCCAGCATTTT,CAIKRETEGQPQHF
few,-,TRBV29-1,TRBJ2-2,11,TGCAGCGTAGCAGGGGCCGGGGAGCTGTTTTTT,CSVAGAGELFF
-,TRBD1,TRBV18,TRBJ1-1,15,TGTGCCAGCTCTCTGACAGGGGGACGGAACGCTGAAGCTTTCTTT,CASSLTGGRNAEAFF
-,-,TRBV20-1,TRBJ1-5,17,TGCAGTGCCTACGACGTAGGGGTGGGGAATAGCAATCAGCCCCAGCATTTT,CSAYDVGVGNSNQPQHF
many,-,TRBV5-1,TRBJ2-3,16,TGCGCCAGCAGCTTGTGGCAGGGCGTTGAGACAGATACGCAGTATTTT,CASSLWQGVETDTQYF
few,TRBD2,TRBV27,TRBJ2-1,21,TGTGCCAGCAGTTTATACCCTCCGGGACTAGCGGGAGCTTTTACCTACAATGAGCAGTTCTTC,CASSLYPPGLAGAFTYNEQFF
-,-,TRBV11-1,TRBJ2-3,18,TGTGCCAGCAGCTTTCTGGAGTCCGAGGTCCTGACCACAGATACGCAGTATTTT,CASSFLESEVLTTDTQYF